The clone carrying this T cell receptor beta chain was seen many times. For the second PCR, which ran for roughly 6 to 11 cycles, a sample-barcoded 5' primer and a J-beta primer mix were used. Each single sample gave us at least 3 million CDR3-containing paired-end reads. From the 5' RACE reads, TCRdb called clonotypes with MiXCR, one entry per CDR3 protein. The sample lists about 1.1 million distinct CDR3 sequences; approximately 38% were seen once. The data derive from a study of blood T cells in healthy people across ages. The sequenced sample was blood. This TCR was sampled from a man between 18 and 29 years old in good health.

The CDR3 loop reads CASSPGTSNYGYTF. CDR3 in DNA: TGTGCCAGCAGCCCGGGGACATCGAACTATGGCTACACCTTC. The chain uses TRBV3-1 and TRBJ1-2, with a possible D match to TRBD1 (6 bases). Trimming took off 4 bases at V and 2 bases at J, with 11 bases between the two ends. The CDR3 covers 14 residues. Germline loops: CDR1 LGHDT, CDR2 YNNKEL (reference sequence).